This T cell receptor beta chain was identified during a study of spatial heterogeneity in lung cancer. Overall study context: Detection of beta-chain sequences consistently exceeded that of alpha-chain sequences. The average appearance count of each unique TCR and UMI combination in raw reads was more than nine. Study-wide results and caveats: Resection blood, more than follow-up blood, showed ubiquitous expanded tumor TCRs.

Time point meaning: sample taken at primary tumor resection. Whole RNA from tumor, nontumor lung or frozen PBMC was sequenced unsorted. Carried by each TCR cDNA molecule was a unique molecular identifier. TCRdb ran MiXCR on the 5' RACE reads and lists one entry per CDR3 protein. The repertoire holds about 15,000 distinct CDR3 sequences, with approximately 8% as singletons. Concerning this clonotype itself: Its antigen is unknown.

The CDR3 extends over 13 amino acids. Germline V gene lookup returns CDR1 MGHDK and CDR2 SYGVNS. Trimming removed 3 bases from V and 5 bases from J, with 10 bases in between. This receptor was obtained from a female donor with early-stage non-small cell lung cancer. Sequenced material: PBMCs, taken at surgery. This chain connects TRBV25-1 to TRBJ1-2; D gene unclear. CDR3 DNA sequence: TGTGCCAGCAGTGACTCCCCCGCGTATGGCTACACCTTC. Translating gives CASSDSPAYGYTF.